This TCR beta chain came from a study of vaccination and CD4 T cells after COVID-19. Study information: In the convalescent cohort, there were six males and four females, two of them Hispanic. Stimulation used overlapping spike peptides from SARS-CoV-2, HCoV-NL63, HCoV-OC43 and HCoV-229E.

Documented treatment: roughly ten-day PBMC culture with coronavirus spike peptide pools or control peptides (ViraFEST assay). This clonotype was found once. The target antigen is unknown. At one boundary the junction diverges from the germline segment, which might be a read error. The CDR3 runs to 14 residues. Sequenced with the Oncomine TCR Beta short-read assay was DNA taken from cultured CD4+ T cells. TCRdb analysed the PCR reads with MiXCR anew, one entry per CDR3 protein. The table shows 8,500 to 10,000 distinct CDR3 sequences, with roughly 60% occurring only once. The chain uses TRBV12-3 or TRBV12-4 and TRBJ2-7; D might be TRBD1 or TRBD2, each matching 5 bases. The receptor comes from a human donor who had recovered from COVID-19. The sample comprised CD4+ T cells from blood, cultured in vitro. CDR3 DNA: TGTACCAGCAGTTTACGAGGGGTGTCCTACGAGCAGTACTTC. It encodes CTSSLRGVSYEQYF.